A selection of T cell receptor beta chains follows, all from one sample in a study of cytomegalovirus exposure and HLA in healthy donors. Libraries were prepared by immunoSEQ multiplex PCR; TCRdb keeps only in-frame clonotypes and omits some of them. The sample contains some 150,000 clones, roughly 80% of which appear only once. Sequencing input: PBMCs. The receptor set was obtained from a woman between 40 and 50 years old in good health and CMV-seropositive. The CDR3 runs from the conserved cysteine through the conserved F or W. The D gene is left open where the match is weak. Not every row has a clone size; where given, it reads once, few, many or a size class.

DNA: TGTGCCAGCAGCTTAGGCGCTGGAAACACCATATATTTT
CDR3: CASSLGAGNTIYF
size: once
D: -
V: TRBV7-9
J: TRBJ1-3

DNA: TGTGCCACCAGCAGTGCACAGGGGGTGGGGGAGCAGTACTTC
CDR3: CATSSAQGVGEQYF
size: -
D: TRBD1
V: TRBV15
J: TRBJ2-7

DNA: TGTGCCAGCAGTTCATTGCTGCGGGGGGGCACGAATGAGCAGTTCTTC
CDR3: CASSSLLRGGTNEQFF
size: -
D: TRBD2
V: TRBV28
J: TRBJ2-1

DNA: TGTGCCAGCAGTTTCGACCCAGGCTCTGAAGCTTTCTTT
CDR3: CASSFDPGSEAFF
size: once
D: -
V: TRBV27
J: TRBJ1-1

DNA: TGCGCCAGCACTCGGGACACCCAAGAGACCCAGTACTTC
CDR3: CASTRDTQETQYF
size: -
D: -
V: TRBV23-1
J: TRBJ2-5

DNA: TGTGCCAGCAGGGAGACAGGGGGCACTGAAGCTTTCTTT
CDR3: CASRETGGTEAFF
size: -
D: TRBD1
V: TRBV27
J: TRBJ1-1

DNA: TGTGCCAGCACCGACCCAGGGTACGAGCAGTACTTC
CDR3: CASTDPGYEQYF
size: -
D: -
V: TRBV6-5
J: TRBJ2-7

DNA: TGTGCCAGCAGCCAAGCTCTAGCGGGAACCTACGAGCAGTACTTC
CDR3: CASSQALAGTYEQYF
size: -
D: TRBD2
V: TRBV14
J: TRBJ2-7

DNA: TGTGCCAGTAGTCGGGTGACTAATGAAAAACTGTTTTTT
CDR3: CASSRVTNEKLFF
size: -
D: -
V: TRBV19
J: TRBJ1-4

DNA: TGTGCCAGCAGCTCCGGACTCGGCTACGAGCAGTACTTC
CDR3: CASSSGLGYEQYF
size: -
D: -
V: TRBV6-6
J: TRBJ2-7

DNA: TGTGCCAGCAGTTACTCGGAGGCAACTAATGAAAAACTGTTTTTT
CDR3: CASSYSEATNEKLFF
size: -
D: -
V: TRBV6-6
J: TRBJ1-4

DNA: TGTGCCAGCAGTAGAGCACTAAGCAATCAGCCCCAGCATTTT
CDR3: CASSRALSNQPQHF
size: -
D: -
V: TRBV27
J: TRBJ1-5

DNA: TGTGCCACCCGCGGGCGGGGACAGGGGATCGACGAGCAGTACTTC
CDR3: CATRGRGQGIDEQYF
size: -
D: TRBD1
V: TRBV19
J: TRBJ2-7

DNA: TGTGCCAGCAGTTCTGGGGGCAGCCGCACAGATACGCAGTATTTT
CDR3: CASSSGGSRTDTQYF
size: -
D: -
V: TRBV6-6
J: TRBJ2-3

DNA: TGTGCCAGCAGTCTCCTAGCGGTGAACACAGATACGCAGTATTTT
CDR3: CASSLLAVNTDTQYF
size: -
D: TRBD2
V: TRBV2
J: TRBJ2-3

DNA: TGTGCCATCAGCAAGGGACAGGGTAACGAAAAACTGTTTTTT
CDR3: CAISKGQGNEKLFF
size: -
D: TRBD1
V: TRBV10-3
J: TRBJ1-4

DNA: TGTGCCAGCAGTTTATCGTTGGGAGTTGAAGCTTTCTTT
CDR3: CASSLSLGVEAFF
size: -
D: -
V: TRBV27
J: TRBJ1-1

DNA: TGCAGCGTCCAGACTTATCAGGGGGAAGGGACCCAGTACTTC
CDR3: CSVQTYQGEGTQYF
size: -
D: TRBD1
V: TRBV29-1
J: TRBJ2-5

DNA: TGCGCCAGCAGCTGGGGGGGAATTTCCTACGAGCAGTACTTC
CDR3: CASSWGGISYEQYF
size: -
D: TRBD2
V: TRBV5-1
J: TRBJ2-7

DNA: TGTGCCAGCAGCGCCGCCACCGGGGAGCAGTTCTTC
CDR3: CASSAATGEQFF
size: -
D: -
V: TRBV9
J: TRBJ2-1

DNA: TGTGCCAGCACCTCAACAGGACGTAATTCACCCCTCCACTTT
CDR3: CASTSTGRNSPLHF
size: few
D: -
V: TRBV28
J: TRBJ1-6

DNA: TGTGCCAGCAGCATGGGGGGACTAGCCGGGCGAGGGGAGCAGTTCTTC
CDR3: CASSMGGLAGRGEQFF
size: -
D: TRBD2
V: TRBV7-6
J: TRBJ2-1

DNA: TGTGCCAGCAGCGGGGGAGCCCGACTGGCCGAGCAGTACTTC
CDR3: CASSGGARLAEQYF
size: few
D: -
V: TRBV9
J: TRBJ2-7

DNA: TGTGCTAGTGGCTCTGGCAGGAATAATGAAAAACTGTTTTTT
CDR3: CASGSGRNNEKLFF
size: -
D: -
V: TRBV12-5
J: TRBJ1-4

DNA: TGCGCCAGCAGGAGTCCGGGACAGTCGAACACCGGGGAGCTGTTTTTT
CDR3: CASRSPGQSNTGELFF
size: -
D: TRBD1
V: TRBV5-1
J: TRBJ2-2

DNA: TGTGCCAGCAGTTCGGACAGGGCTGAGGCTAACTATGGCTACACCTTC
CDR3: CASSSDRAEANYGYTF
size: -
D: TRBD1
V: TRBV6-5
J: TRBJ1-2

DNA: TGTGCCAGCAGAAAGGACACCGACAATGAGCAGTTCTTC
CDR3: CASRKDTDNEQFF
size: -
D: -
V: TRBV25-1
J: TRBJ2-1

DNA: TGTGCCAGCAGCAGACAGACCTCCTACGAGCAGTACTTC
CDR3: CASSRQTSYEQYF
size: once
D: -
V: TRBV4-2
J: TRBJ2-7

DNA: TGTGCCAGCAGCTCCGGACAGGGGAAGGTCACTGAAGCTTTCTTT
CDR3: CASSSGQGKVTEAFF
size: -
D: TRBD1
V: TRBV5-4
J: TRBJ1-1

DNA: TGTGCCAGTTCTACCGGGACAGTCGGGGGCGGGGAGCAGTACTTC
CDR3: CASSTGTVGGGEQYF
size: -
D: -
V: TRBV27
J: TRBJ2-7

DNA: TGTGCCAGCAGCTTAGCCGGAGTGAGCGGGGAGCTGTTTTTT
CDR3: CASSLAGVSGELFF
size: once
D: -
V: TRBV7-7
J: TRBJ2-2

DNA: TGTGCCAGCAGTCGCCCGCCGGGCGGGGGTAACTACGAGCAGTACTTC
CDR3: CASSRPPGGGNYEQYF
size: -
D: TRBD2
V: TRBV28
J: TRBJ2-7

DNA: TGTGCCAGCAGTACACAGGGGAACACTGAAGCTTTCTTT
CDR3: CASSTQGNTEAFF
size: -
D: -
V: TRBV6-1
J: TRBJ1-1

DNA: TGTGCCAGCAGTGAACACGGGGGACAGGGGCCCTACGAGCAGTACTTC
CDR3: CASSEHGGQGPYEQYF
size: -
D: TRBD1
V: TRBV6-1
J: TRBJ2-7

DNA: TGTGCCAGCAGCTTATCAGACAGGGACTACGAGCAGTACTTC
CDR3: CASSLSDRDYEQYF
size: once
D: TRBD1
V: TRBV7-9
J: TRBJ2-7

DNA: TGTGCCAGTAGTATTGGGGGGACCCGTCAGCCCCAGCATTTT
CDR3: CASSIGGTRQPQHF
size: -
D: -
V: TRBV19
J: TRBJ1-5

DNA: TGCGCCAGCAGTCGGACTAGCGGGGGTCCAGATACGCAGTATTTT
CDR3: CASSRTSGGPDTQYF
size: -
D: TRBD2
V: TRBV5-1
J: TRBJ2-3

DNA: TGTGCCAGCAGTCTCGGGGGTAGCTCCTACGAGCAGTACTTC
CDR3: CASSLGGSSYEQYF
size: -
D: -
V: TRBV6-5
J: TRBJ2-7

DNA: TGTGCCAGCAGAGGCCGGGACAGGGCCACTGAAGCTTTCTTT
CDR3: CASRGRDRATEAFF
size: -
D: TRBD1
V: TRBV6-5
J: TRBJ1-1

DNA: TGTGCTAGTGGTTTGGTCTCGGGGAGCGACACTGAAGCTTTCTTT
CDR3: CASGLVSGSDTEAFF
size: -
D: -
V: TRBV12-5
J: TRBJ1-1

DNA: TGTGCCAGCAGCCTCCTACAGGGATGGGGCCTTAATGAAAAACTGTTTTTT
CDR3: CASSLLQGWGLNEKLFF
size: -
D: -
V: TRBV2
J: TRBJ1-4

DNA: TGCGCCAGCAGCTTGGCCCGGACAGGTAAAGACTATAGACCCTACAATGAGCAGTTCTTC
CDR3: CASSLARTGKDYRPYNEQFF
size: once
D: TRBD1
V: TRBV5-1
J: TRBJ2-1

DNA: TGTGCCAGCAGTTCCCTCCACGACAGTTTCAAGGGCTACACCTTC
CDR3: CASSSLHDSFKGYTF
size: -
D: -
V: TRBV28
J: TRBJ1-2

DNA: TGCGCCAGCAGCTTGGGGACTAGCGGGGAAGAGACCCAGTACTTC
CDR3: CASSLGTSGEETQYF
size: few
D: TRBD2
V: TRBV5-1
J: TRBJ2-5

DNA: TGTGCCAGCAGTCGACAGGGCAGGGACACCGGGGAGCTGTTTTTT
CDR3: CASSRQGRDTGELFF
size: few
D: TRBD1
V: TRBV6-4
J: TRBJ2-2

DNA: TGTGCCAGCAGCACACCCTGGGACAGAGAGTTTCCAGATACGCAGTATTTT
CDR3: CASSTPWDREFPDTQYF
size: -
D: TRBD1
V: TRBV5-6
J: TRBJ2-3